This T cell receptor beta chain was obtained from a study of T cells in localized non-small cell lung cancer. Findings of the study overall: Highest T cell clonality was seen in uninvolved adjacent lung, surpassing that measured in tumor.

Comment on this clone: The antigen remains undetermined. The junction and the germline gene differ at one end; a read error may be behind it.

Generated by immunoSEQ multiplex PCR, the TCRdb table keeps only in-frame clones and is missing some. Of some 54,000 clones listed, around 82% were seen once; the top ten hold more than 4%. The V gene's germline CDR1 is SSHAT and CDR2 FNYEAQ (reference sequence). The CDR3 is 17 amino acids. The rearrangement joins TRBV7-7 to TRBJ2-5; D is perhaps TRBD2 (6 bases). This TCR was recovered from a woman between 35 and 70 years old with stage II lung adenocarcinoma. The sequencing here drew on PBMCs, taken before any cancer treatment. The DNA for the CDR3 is TGTGCTAGCAGCCTCCGGCCCCCGGAGGGCCCCGGTGGGACCCAGTACTTC. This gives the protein CASSLRPPEGPGGTQYF.